The 18 T cell receptor beta chains presented below share a single source sample, sequenced in a study of vaccination effects on CD4 cells after COVID-19. Viral peptide pool expansion of antigen-specific CD4+ T cells preceded sequencing in the ViraFEST assay. Investigators separated out CD4+ T cells once around 11 days of culture had passed. None of the vaccinated had previously contracted SARS-CoV-2, and their nucleocapsid antibodies tested negative. The antigens for these receptors are not known. The table came from immunoSEQ multiplex PCR; TCRdb's copy has only in-frame clones and leaves some out. The table records 55,000 or so clones, under 70% of them present only once. Sample: CD4+ T cells from PBMCs cultured with SARS-CoV-2 spike peptides, taken before COVID-19 vaccination. The receptors originated from a human donor who received a COVID-19 vaccine.

The chain recombines TRBV5-1 with TRBJ2-1; TRBD2 matches 12 bases. CDR3 size: 18 residues. Germline-derived CDR1 and CDR2 are SGHRS and YFSETQ. Trimming at V came to 6 bases and at J to 6 bases, leaving 16 bases not matched to a gene. The CDR3 loop reads CASTLSSGGAQGSNEQFF. As DNA, the CDR3 is TGCGCCAGCACCCTGTCTAGCGGGGGGGCACAGGGGTCCAATGAGCAGTTCTTC.

The sample holds a few counts of this clone. The chain links TRBV4-1 to TRBJ2-7; TRBD2 agrees at 8 bases. From germline, CDR1 is MGHRA and CDR2 YSYEKL. This CDR3 is built from 14 residues. Trimming cost V 4 bases and J 1 base; bases outside gene matches: 3. The CDR3 DNA reads as TGCGCCAGCAGCCGCCCGGGAGGGTCCTACGAGCAGTACTTC. It translates to CASSRPGGSYEQYF.

The chain joins TRBV21-1 to TRBJ1-1. TRBV21-1 is labeled a pseudogene. The CDR3 runs 15 residues. CDR3 region: CASSHFFAVPTEAFF. The DNA of the CDR3 is TGTGCCAGCAGCCACTTTTTTGCAGTTCCCACTGAAGCTTTCTTT.

The count of this clone is one. The V call is TRBV5-4, the J call TRBJ2-3, with a tentative D call TRBD1 (6 bases). The CDR3 totals 13 residues. Germline V gives CDR1 SGHNT, CDR2 YYREEE (reference sequence). V lost 5 bases to trimming and J lost 1 base, with 8 bases between them. The CDR3 DNA sequence: TGTGCCAGCAGGACAGGAGGCACAGATACGCAGTATTTT. Its protein product is CASRTGGTDTQYF.

V usage is TRBV5-1 and J usage is TRBJ2-7; 7 nucleotides line up with TRBD1. V shed 4 bases, J shed 4 bases, and the junction held 11 bases outside the gene matches. This CDR3 comprises 15 residues. Germline assignment: CDR1 SGHRS and CDR2 YFSETQ. CDR3 nucleotides: TGCGCCAGCAGCCCGGAAACCGGGACAGCGTACGAGCAGTACTTC. Amino acid sequence: CASSPETGTAYEQYF.

As to this clone: This same CDR3 is encoded by further DNA sequences in the sample. The CDR3 DNA reads as TGTGCCAGCTCTGGGTACAATGAGCAGTTCTTC. Amino acids: CASSGYNEQFF. The V gene is TRBV28, the J gene TRBJ2-1; D gene ambiguous. The V gene lost 8 bases and the J gene lost 4 bases, with 6 bases spanning the gap. The CDR3 consists of 11 residues. Germline CDR1 is MDHEN and CDR2 is SYDVKM.

CDR3 loop: CASSLEGRTSAEAFF. The CDR3 DNA follows: TGTGCCAGCAGCTTGGAGGGCAGGACTTCGGCTGAAGCTTTCTTT. The chain employs TRBV5-4 and TRBJ1-1; no definite D call. This CDR3 comprises 15 residues. Per the germline V gene, CDR1 is SGHNT and CDR2 is YYREEE (reference sequence). V lost 0 bases and J 6 bases, leaving 15 bases between the germline ends.

This clone was observed a single time. This sequence joins TRBV12-3 or TRBV12-4 and TRBJ1-2; maybe TRBD1 (6 bases). The CDR3 totals 13 residues. V gave up 6 bases and J gave up 6 bases, with 14 bases separating them. CDR3 DNA: TGTGCCAGCAGCCCTGGGACACTTAATGGCTACACCTTC. It codes for CASSPGTLNGYTF.

The gene calls are TRBV9 and TRBJ1-2; tentatively, D is TRBD1 (5 bases). V lost 4 bases to trimming and J lost 0 bases, with 7 bases between them. Germline assignment: CDR1 SGDLS and CDR2 YYNGEE. The CDR3 sequence is 13 residues long. For the CDR3, the DNA is TGTGCCAGCAGCCCGACAGCTAACTATGGCTACACCTTC. Translating it yields CASSPTANYGYTF.

The chain joins TRBV7-9 to TRBJ2-7; D perhaps matches TRBD1 (5 bases). In germline, CDR1 is SEHNR, CDR2 FQNEAQ (reference sequence). This CDR3 is 13 amino acids long. V lost 6 bases, J lost 3 bases, and 12 bases lay in between. The CDR3 nucleotides read TGTGCCAGCAGGAATACAGGAATCTACGAGCAGTACTTC. Translating it yields CASRNTGIYEQYF. Variable domain in full (rest from reference TRBV7-9 and TRBJ2-7): DTGVSQNPRHKITKRGQNVTFRCDPISEHNRLYWYRQTLGQGPEFLTYFQNEAQLEKSRLLSDRFSAERPKGSFSTLEIQRTEQGDSAMYLCASRNTGIYEQYFGPGTRLTVT.

This clone was found a few times. V is TRBV2 and J is TRBJ1-2; TRBD1 is a possible D gene (6 bases). With 6 bases removed from V and 7 bases from J, the gap between germline ends came to 18 bases. The CDR3 runs to 14 residues. Germline V gives CDR1 SNHLY, CDR2 FYNNEI. For the CDR3, the DNA is TGTGCCAGCAGAGTGGACAGTGCCTTTGGTGGCTACACCTTC. Translating it yields CASRVDSAFGGYTF.

This clone was observed once. The chain employs TRBV9 and TRBJ2-3; 8 bases match TRBD2. The junction had 10 bases not matched to a gene; V was cut back by 0 bases and J by 7 bases. CDR3 size: 16 residues. Looked up from germline, CDR1 is SGDLS and CDR2 is YYNGEE. The CDR3 DNA follows: TGTGCCAGCAGCGTAGCGGCGGGGGGCCAGCTCTATACGCAGTATTTT. The encoded protein is CASSVAAGGQLYTQYF.

V is TRBV30 and J is TRBJ2-7; 7 positions match TRBD2. Germline-derived CDR1 and CDR2 are GTSNPN and SVGIG (reference sequence). The CDR3 contains 17 residues. V lost 2 bases and J lost 6; bases outside the gene matches: 19. As DNA, the CDR3 is TGTGCCTGGAGTCTACCTAGTGCGGGAGCCCTAAGCTCCGAGCAGTACTTC. Translated, it gives CAWSLPSAGALSSEQYF.

This sequence joins TRBV6-5 and TRBJ1-6, with 9 nucleotides matching TRBD1. V lost 5 bases and J lost 8; bases outside the gene matches: 4. This CDR3 region has 14 residues. Germline lookup yields CDR1 MNHEY and CDR2 SVGAGI. CDR3 residues: CASSRTGADSPLHF. CDR3 nucleotides: TGTGCCAGCAGTCGGACAGGGGCTGATTCACCCCTCCACTTT.

The chain uses TRBV12-5 and TRBJ1-6, with D unresolved. Germline CDR1 and CDR2: LGHNT and FRNRAP. Trimming pared 2 bases from V and 10 bases from J, leaving 12 bases between. The CDR3 consists of 14 residues. CDR3 in amino acids: CASGLSPGKSPLHF. The CDR3 region has the DNA TGTGCTAGTGGTTTGTCCCCAGGAAAATCACCCCTCCACTTT.

This sequence joins TRBV27 and TRBJ1-3; D remains ambiguous. Germline values: CDR1 MNHEY, CDR2 SMNVEV (reference sequence). CDR3 length: 14 residues. V lost 8 bases to trimming and J lost 0 bases, with 11 bases between them. The chain's CDR3 is CASRRASSGNTIYF. The CDR3 DNA reads as TGTGCCAGCCGTCGGGCATCCTCTGGAAACACCATATATTTT.

This clone was observed once. V is TRBV20-1 and J is TRBJ2-3, with 16 bases identical to TRBD2. This CDR3 contains 17 residues. CDR1 DFQATT and CDR2 SNEGSKA come from the germline V gene (reference sequence). With V trimmed by 3 bases and J by 5 bases, 8 bases remained unmatched. CDR3: CSASPTGTSGREDTQYF. The CDR3 nucleotides read TGCAGTGCTAGTCCCACCGGGACTAGCGGGAGGGAAGATACGCAGTATTTT.

This clone has more than one count but fewer than ten. The V gene is TRBV4-2, the J gene TRBJ2-1; 7 bases are shared with TRBD1. The CDR3 is made up of 11 amino acids. Germline assignment: CDR1 LGHNA and CDR2 YNFKEQ. The trim removed 11 bases at V and 4 bases at J, leaving 2 bases unmatched. The CDR3: CAWGQYNEQFF. The CDR3 DNA sequence: TGTGCCTGGGGACAGTACAATGAGCAGTTCTTC.